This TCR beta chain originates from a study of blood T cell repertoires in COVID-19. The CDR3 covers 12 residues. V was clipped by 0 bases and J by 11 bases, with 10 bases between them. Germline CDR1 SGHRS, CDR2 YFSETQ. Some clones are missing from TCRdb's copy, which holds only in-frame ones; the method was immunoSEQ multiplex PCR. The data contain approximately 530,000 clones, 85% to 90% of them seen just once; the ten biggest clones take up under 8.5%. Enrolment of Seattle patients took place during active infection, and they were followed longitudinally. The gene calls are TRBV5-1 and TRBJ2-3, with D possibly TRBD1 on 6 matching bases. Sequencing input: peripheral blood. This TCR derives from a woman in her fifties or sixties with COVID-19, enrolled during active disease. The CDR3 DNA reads TGCGCCAGCAGCTTGGTAGGGGGAGAGCAGTATTTT. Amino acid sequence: CASSLVGGEQYF.